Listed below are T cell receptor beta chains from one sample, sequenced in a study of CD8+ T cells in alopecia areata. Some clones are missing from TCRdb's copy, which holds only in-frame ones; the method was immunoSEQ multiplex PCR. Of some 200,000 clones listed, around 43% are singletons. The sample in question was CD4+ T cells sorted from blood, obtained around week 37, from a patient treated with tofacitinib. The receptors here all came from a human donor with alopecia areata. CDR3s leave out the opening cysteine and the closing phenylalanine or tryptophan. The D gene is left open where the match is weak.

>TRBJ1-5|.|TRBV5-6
ASWGPQH
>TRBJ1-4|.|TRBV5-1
ASSSVGGTNEKLF
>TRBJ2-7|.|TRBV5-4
ASSLFRANEQY
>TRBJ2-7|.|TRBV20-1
SAHRDEQY
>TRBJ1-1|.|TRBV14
ASSQRHRESTEAF
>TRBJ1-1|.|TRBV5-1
ASTRGIDTEAF
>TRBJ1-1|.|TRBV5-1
ASSLGLNTEAF
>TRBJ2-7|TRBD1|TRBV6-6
ASSSPTGHEQY
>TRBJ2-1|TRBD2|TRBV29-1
SVGSGTTSNEQF
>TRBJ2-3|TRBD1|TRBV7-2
ASSFRQGSTDTQY
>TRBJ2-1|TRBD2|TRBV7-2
ASSFGGSSAIRNEQF
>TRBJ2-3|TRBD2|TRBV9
ASSATSGSSDTQY
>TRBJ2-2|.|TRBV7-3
ASSSRPTGELF
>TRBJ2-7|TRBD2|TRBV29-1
SVVSGRRNEQY
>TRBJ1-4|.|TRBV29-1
SVRGGEKLF
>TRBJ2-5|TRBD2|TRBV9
ASSVGLAGETQY
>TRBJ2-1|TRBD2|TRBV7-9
ASSLDKKAGGHEQF
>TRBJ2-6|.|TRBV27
ASRHHGSGANVLT
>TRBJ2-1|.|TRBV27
ASRRDLGSYNEQF
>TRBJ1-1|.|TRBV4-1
ASSQDGTEAF
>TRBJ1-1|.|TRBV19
ASSKNTEAF
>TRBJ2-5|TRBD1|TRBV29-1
SVGGTEETQY
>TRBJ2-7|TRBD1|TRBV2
ATGTAYEQY
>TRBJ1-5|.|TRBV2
ASTPGPNQPQH
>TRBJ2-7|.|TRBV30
AWSPSPGREQY
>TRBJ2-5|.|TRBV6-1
ASSRDNQETQY
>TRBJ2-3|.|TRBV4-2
ASSQAGTRLRVDTQY
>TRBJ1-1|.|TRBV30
AWTHTGTEAF
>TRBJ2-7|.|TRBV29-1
SVAMGAYEQY
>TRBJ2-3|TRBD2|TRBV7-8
ASSITLAGVKDTQY
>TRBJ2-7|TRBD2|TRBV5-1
ASSLATSGIGYEQY
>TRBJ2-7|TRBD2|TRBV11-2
ASTGLAGPGSSYEQY
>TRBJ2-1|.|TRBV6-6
ASSLTAGNGEQF
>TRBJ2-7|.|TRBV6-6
ASSYRDGYEQY
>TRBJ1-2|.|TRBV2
ASSASTRTNYGYT
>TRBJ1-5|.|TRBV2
ASSAQKALPQH
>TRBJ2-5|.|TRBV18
ASSPQGAETQY
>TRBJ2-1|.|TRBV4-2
ASSQDYGSRLTNNEQF
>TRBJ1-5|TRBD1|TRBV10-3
AISGGQGSEPQH
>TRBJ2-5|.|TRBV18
ASSPQQGETQY
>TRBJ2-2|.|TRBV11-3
ASSRGQGAGELF
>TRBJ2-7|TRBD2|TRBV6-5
ASSPAGGSEQY
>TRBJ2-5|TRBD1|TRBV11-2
ASSLAGGTQY